Only one count was recorded for the clone carrying this TCR beta chain. The antigen remains undetermined. This entry comes from a study of T cell responses to AZD1222 COVID-19 vaccine. Study observations and caveats: Two AZD1222 administrations were followed by greater Spike-specific TCR breadth and depth. Unmutated regions of variants are reportedly targeted by nearly half of spike-specific TCRs.

Sequencing was performed with immunoSEQ multiplex PCR; in TCRdb, only in-frame clones are kept and a portion is missing. This sample has about 61,000 clones, with around 81% found just once. The clonotype was recovered from an adult who received the AZD1222 COVID-19 vaccine. Here the sequenced sample was peripheral blood, taken 28 days after the second AZD1222 dose.

CDR3 loop: CSGRTGRDEKLFF. The CDR3 DNA reads TGCAGCGGACGGACAGGGAGGGATGAAAAACTGTTTTTT. The rearrangement uses TRBV29-1 and TRBJ1-4; 8 positions match TRBD1. The ends lost 7 bases at V and 6 bases at J; junction bases unmatched: 7. This CDR3 region has 13 residues. Looked up from germline, CDR1 is SQVTM and CDR2 is ANQGSEA.